Listed below are T cell receptor beta chains from one sample, sequenced in a study of CD8 T cells in Susac syndrome. MiXCR, run by TCRdb on the immunoSEQ multiplex PCR reads, gives a single entry per CDR3 protein. Of 250,000 to 300,000 distinct CDR3 sequences listed, about nine tenths are singletons. Sequencing used CD8+ T cells from PBMCs. The source is a human donor with multiple sclerosis. Each CDR3 is given with its conserved first and last residue. Fields, in order: CDR3 protein, CDR3 DNA, clone size, J gene, V gene, D gene. A D gene is named only where the DNA matches it firmly. The listing skips clone size in some rows; elsewhere it reads once, few, many or a size class.

CDR3 protein: CSARDLRRDVIRQYF; CDR3 DNA: TGCAGTGCTAGAGATCTAAGGCGGGACGTGATAAGGCAGTATTTT; clone size: .; J gene: TRBJ2-3; V gene: TRBV20-1; D gene: .
CDR3 protein: CASSTTGFSGNTIYF; CDR3 DNA: TGTGCCAGCAGCACTACAGGATTCTCTGGAAACACCATATATTTT; clone size: .; J gene: TRBJ1-3; V gene: TRBV9; D gene: .
CDR3 protein: CASSSGGPDTQYF; CDR3 DNA: TGTGCCAGTAGTTCGGGGGGGCCAGATACGCAGTATTTT; clone size: once; J gene: TRBJ2-3; V gene: TRBV19; D gene: TRBD2
CDR3 protein: CSAPLGASEAFF; CDR3 DNA: TGCAGTGCTCCTCTGGGCGCCTCTGAAGCTTTCTTT; clone size: .; J gene: TRBJ1-1; V gene: TRBV20-1; D gene: .
CDR3 protein: CASSDPSASSYNEQFF; CDR3 DNA: TGTGCCAGCAGTGACCCGAGCGCGAGCTCCTACAATGAGCAGTTCTTC; clone size: .; J gene: TRBJ2-1; V gene: TRBV25-1; D gene: .
CDR3 protein: CASSQDPQMGLAGECSYNEQFF; CDR3 DNA: TGTGCCAGCAGCCAAGACCCCCAAATGGGACTAGCGGGAGAATGTTCCTACAATGAGCAGTTCTTC; clone size: .; J gene: TRBJ2-1; V gene: TRBV3-1; D gene: TRBD2
CDR3 protein: CASSVGLTVPITAGELFF; CDR3 DNA: TGTGCCAGCAGCGTAGGACTTACAGTACCGATCACCGCCGGGGAGCTGTTTTTT; clone size: .; J gene: TRBJ2-2; V gene: TRBV9; D gene: .
CDR3 protein: CASARDVLGELFF; CDR3 DNA: TGTGCCAGCGCGAGGGACGTCCTCGGGGAGCTGTTTTTT; clone size: .; J gene: TRBJ2-2; V gene: TRBV27; D gene: .
CDR3 protein: CASRGLSPTLGYEQYF; CDR3 DNA: TGTGCCAGCCGTGGCTTGTCTCCGACCTTAGGCTACGAGCAGTACTTC; clone size: .; J gene: TRBJ2-7; V gene: TRBV19; D gene: .
CDR3 protein: CSAREWDSNYEQYF; CDR3 DNA: TGCAGTGCTAGGGAGTGGGATTCTAACTACGAGCAGTACTTC; clone size: .; J gene: TRBJ2-7; V gene: TRBV20-1; D gene: .
CDR3 protein: CASSPSGVYNEQFF; CDR3 DNA: TGTGCCAGCAGCCCTAGCGGGGTCTACAATGAGCAGTTCTTC; clone size: .; J gene: TRBJ2-1; V gene: TRBV6-5; D gene: TRBD2
CDR3 protein: CASSLAEGTPYEQYF; CDR3 DNA: TGTGCCAGCAGCTTAGCGGAGGGGACCCCCTACGAGCAGTACTTC; clone size: .; J gene: TRBJ2-7; V gene: TRBV7-8; D gene: .
CDR3 protein: CASSSGGSHNEQFF; CDR3 DNA: TGTGCCAGCAGCTCAGGGGGCTCCCACAATGAGCAGTTCTTC; clone size: .; J gene: TRBJ2-1; V gene: TRBV7-6; D gene: TRBD1
CDR3 protein: CSVVEQGEQYF; CDR3 DNA: TGCAGCGTTGTCGAACAGGGAGAGCAGTACTTC; clone size: few; J gene: TRBJ2-7; V gene: TRBV29-1; D gene: .
CDR3 protein: CASSDSAQNTGELFF; CDR3 DNA: TGTGCCAGCAGTGACAGCGCCCAAAACACCGGGGAGCTGTTTTTT; clone size: .; J gene: TRBJ2-2; V gene: TRBV6-1; D gene: .
CDR3 protein: CASSSPVGATNEKLFF; CDR3 DNA: TGTGCCAGCAGCTCCCCCGTTGGGGCAACTAATGAAAAACTGTTTTTT; clone size: .; J gene: TRBJ1-4; V gene: TRBV9; D gene: .
CDR3 protein: CSARVRGAGNTEAFF; CDR3 DNA: TGCAGTGCTAGAGTCCGTGGGGCAGGGAACACTGAAGCTTTCTTT; clone size: .; J gene: TRBJ1-1; V gene: TRBV20-1; D gene: .
CDR3 protein: CASSVGLAGGERNIQYF; CDR3 DNA: TGTGCCAGCAGTGTGGGTCTAGCGGGAGGGGAGCGAAACATTCAGTACTTC; clone size: .; J gene: TRBJ2-4; V gene: TRBV2; D gene: TRBD2
CDR3 protein: CASSLSRITDTQYF; CDR3 DNA: TGCGCCAGCAGCTTGAGCAGGATCACAGATACGCAGTATTTT; clone size: once; J gene: TRBJ2-3; V gene: TRBV5-1; D gene: .
CDR3 protein: CASSIRTSDVDTQYF; CDR3 DNA: TGTGCCAGCAGTATCAGGACTAGCGACGTAGATACGCAGTATTTT; clone size: .; J gene: TRBJ2-3; V gene: TRBV28; D gene: TRBD2
CDR3 protein: CASSLLPQGNTIYF; CDR3 DNA: TGTGCCAGCAGTTTACTTCCACAGGGAAACACCATATATTTT; clone size: .; J gene: TRBJ1-3; V gene: TRBV27; D gene: .
CDR3 protein: CASSSHRTGSEQFF; CDR3 DNA: TGTGCCAGCAGCTCTCATCGGACAGGTTCTGAGCAGTTCTTC; clone size: .; J gene: TRBJ2-1; V gene: TRBV11-2; D gene: TRBD1
CDR3 protein: CSARDRENSPLHF; CDR3 DNA: TGCAGTGCTAGAGACCGGGAGAATTCACCCCTCCACTTT; clone size: .; J gene: TRBJ1-6; V gene: TRBV20-1; D gene: .
CDR3 protein: CATSRDGQGVQPQHF; CDR3 DNA: TGTGCCACCAGCAGGGACGGACAGGGGGTTCAGCCCCAGCATTTT; clone size: .; J gene: TRBJ1-5; V gene: TRBV15; D gene: TRBD1
CDR3 protein: CASRLTANSNQPQHF; CDR3 DNA: TGTGCCAGCAGGTTGACAGCCAATAGCAATCAGCCCCAGCATTTT; clone size: .; J gene: TRBJ1-5; V gene: TRBV12-3/TRBV12-4; D gene: .
CDR3 protein: CASSFGSSGQSYEQYF; CDR3 DNA: TGTGCCAGCAGTTTCGGGAGTTCGGGACAGTCCTACGAGCAGTACTTC; clone size: .; J gene: TRBJ2-7; V gene: TRBV12-3/TRBV12-4; D gene: .
CDR3 protein: CASRSTRGGYFYEQYF; CDR3 DNA: TGTGCCAGCAGGTCGACAAGAGGGGGATATTTCTACGAGCAGTACTTC; clone size: .; J gene: TRBJ2-7; V gene: TRBV7-2; D gene: .
CDR3 protein: CASSQTSYNEQFF; CDR3 DNA: TGCGCCAGCAGCCAAACATCCTACAATGAGCAGTTCTTC; clone size: .; J gene: TRBJ2-1; V gene: TRBV4-3; D gene: .
CDR3 protein: CATSDSGQGSYEQYF; CDR3 DNA: TGTGCCACCAGTGATTCAGGACAGGGGAGCTACGAGCAGTACTTC; clone size: .; J gene: TRBJ2-7; V gene: TRBV24-1; D gene: TRBD1
CDR3 protein: CASSGLGTGKYEQYF; CDR3 DNA: TGTGCCAGCAGTGGACTAGGGACAGGGAAATACGAGCAGTACTTC; clone size: .; J gene: TRBJ2-7; V gene: TRBV6-1; D gene: TRBD1
CDR3 protein: CASSLSQGSNTEAFF; CDR3 DNA: TGTGCCAGCAGCCTATCCCAGGGCTCGAACACTGAAGCTTTCTTT; clone size: .; J gene: TRBJ1-1; V gene: TRBV2; D gene: .
CDR3 protein: CASSFYGVETQYF; CDR3 DNA: TGTGCCAGCAGTTTCTACGGTGTGGAGACCCAGTACTTC; clone size: .; J gene: TRBJ2-5; V gene: TRBV12-3/TRBV12-4; D gene: .
CDR3 protein: CSATIQETQYF; CDR3 DNA: TGCAGTGCGACTATCCAAGAGACCCAGTACTTC; clone size: .; J gene: TRBJ2-5; V gene: TRBV20-1; D gene: .
CDR3 protein: CASSDRGRSQETQYF; CDR3 DNA: TGTGCCAGCAGTGACCGGGGCAGGAGCCAAGAGACCCAGTACTTC; clone size: .; J gene: TRBJ2-5; V gene: TRBV6-5; D gene: .
CDR3 protein: CASTEGNGYTF; CDR3 DNA: TGTGCCAGCACCGAGGGAAATGGCTACACCTTC; clone size: few; J gene: TRBJ1-2; V gene: TRBV6-1; D gene: .
CDR3 protein: CAADSGMEADTQYF; CDR3 DNA: TGTGCCGCCGATAGCGGGATGGAGGCAGATACGCAGTATTTT; clone size: .; J gene: TRBJ2-3; V gene: TRBV24-1; D gene: TRBD2
CDR3 protein: CASSLVVEETQYF; CDR3 DNA: TGCGCCAGCAGCTTGGTGGTTGAAGAGACCCAGTACTTC; clone size: few; J gene: TRBJ2-5; V gene: TRBV5-1; D gene: .
CDR3 protein: CASYGRPSYNEQFF; CDR3 DNA: TGTGCCAGCTACGGGCGACCCTCCTACAATGAGCAGTTCTTC; clone size: .; J gene: TRBJ2-1; V gene: TRBV7-9; D gene: .
CDR3 protein: CASSLGRQRSTEAFF; CDR3 DNA: TGTGCCAGCAGTTTAGGGCGACAGAGGAGCACTGAAGCTTTCTTT; clone size: once; J gene: TRBJ1-1; V gene: TRBV12-3/TRBV12-4; D gene: .
CDR3 protein: CASKVGAVDNEQFF; CDR3 DNA: TGTGCCAGCAAGGTAGGCGCGGTCGACAATGAGCAGTTCTTC; clone size: .; J gene: TRBJ2-1; V gene: TRBV2; D gene: .
CDR3 protein: CRASQSERRNIQYF; CDR3 DNA: TGCAGGGCTAGCCAGTCGGAGCGAAGAAACATTCAGTACTTC; clone size: .; J gene: TRBJ2-4; V gene: TRBV20-1; D gene: .